These 8 T cell receptor beta chains were all obtained from the same sample, sequenced in a study of blood T cells in healthy people across ages. Using a J-beta primer mix together with a sample-barcoded 5' primer, a second PCR was run for about 6 to 11 cycles. One entry per CDR3 protein, called by TCRdb with MiXCR from the 5' RACE reads. This table has around 650,000 distinct CDR3 sequences, about 30% appearing once. The sample taken for sequencing was blood. These receptors all stem from an elderly woman in good health.

The sample holds a few counts of this clonotype. The chain recombines TRBV6-5 with TRBJ2-2; D is undetermined. V lost 2 bases and J 6 bases, leaving 13 bases between the germline ends. Looked up from germline, CDR1 is MNHEY and CDR2 is SVGAGI. CDR3 length: 15 amino acids. DNA of the CDR3: TGTGCCAGCAGTTACCCAAATTCCGGGCCCGGGGAGCTGTTTTTT. Its protein product is CASSYPNSGPGELFF.

This sequence joins TRBV7-9 and TRBJ1-1; 7 bases fit TRBD1. V gave up 5 bases and J gave up 6 bases; unmatched junction bases: 9. Germline CDR1 and CDR2: SEHNR and FQNEAQ (reference sequence). The CDR3 sequence is 14 residues long. In DNA, the CDR3 is TGTGCCAGCAGCAGGGGGACAGTTAACGCTGAAGCTTTCTTT. It translates to CASSRGTVNAEAFF.

As regards this clonotype: With a much larger clone just one base away, this may be a read error. J is TRBJ2-3 and V is TRBV6-5; D may be TRBD1 or TRBD2 (6 bases each). Trimming pared 9 bases from V and 2 bases from J, leaving 12 bases between. Germline V CDR1 and CDR2: MNHEY, SVGAGI. This CDR3 has 13 residues. For the CDR3, the DNA is TGTGCCAGGCGGGACACTAACACAGATACGCAGTATTTT. It yields the protein CARRDTNTDTQYF.

As regards this clonotype: A read error may be the cause here, since a much bigger clone is one base away. CDR3 protein: CRARHGSDTQYF. CDR3 bases: TGCAGGGCGCGACACGGGTCAGATACGCAGTATTTT. The chain combines TRBV20-1 with TRBJ2-3; no reliable D call. This CDR3 contains 12 residues. Germline V CDR1 and CDR2: DFQATT, SNEGSKA (reference sequence).

This rearrangement joins TRBV6-5 to TRBJ2-1; D is possibly TRBD2 (5 bases). V lost 8 bases to trimming and J lost 4 bases, with 18 bases between them. The CDR3 runs to 15 residues. Per germline, CDR1 MNHEY and CDR2 SVGAGI. The CDR3 is CASAPGGGDYNEQFF. In nucleotides, the CDR3 is TGTGCCAGCGCCCCGGGCGGAGGAGATTACAATGAGCAGTTCTTC.

This clonotype was picked up a small number of times. This may arise from a read error, as a much more abundant clone is one base away. The CDR3 nucleotides read TGTGCCAGCAGCGTAGCTTGTCCGGGCTACACCTTC. Encoded protein: CASSVACPGYTF. The chain couples TRBV9 to TRBJ1-2; D call uncertain. CDR1 SGDLS and CDR2 YYNGEE come from the germline V gene. The length of the CDR3 is 12 residues. V was pared by 0 bases and J by 8 bases, with 8 bases between.

A remark on this clonotype: At one of its ends the junction is not consistent with the germline gene, which may arise from a read error. The rearrangement joins TRBV27 to TRBJ2-5; 13 bases agree with TRBD2. This CDR3 region has 15 residues. Germline V gene sequence: CDR1 MNHEY, CDR2 SMNVEV (reference sequence). The CDR3 loop reads CVSNVLAGGPGEQYF. Here the CDR3 DNA reads TGTGTCAGCAATGTACTAGCGGGAGGGCCGGGGGAGCAGTACTTC.

This clonotype was seen more than once but under ten times. A much larger clone lies one base from this, so it may be a read error. The CDR3 bases are TGCAGTGCCGAGGGCGGGACTACCCCCTACAATGAGCAGTACTTC. This encodes CSAEGGTTPYNEQYF. This sequence joins TRBV20-1 and TRBJ2-5; TRBD2 matches 7 bases. This CDR3 contains 15 residues. From germline, CDR1 is DFQATT and CDR2 SNEGSKA (reference sequence). Trimming cost V 6 bases and J 11 bases; bases outside gene matches: 21.